What follows is one TCR beta chain and its context. Its binding antigen is unknown. Per-base quality was not reported, and no clone a single base away is much larger than it. The data originate from a study of control samples from healthy donors and cancer patients (dated by TCRdb to 2020 to 2021). Library preparation employed the immunoSEQ multiplex PCR assay. TCRdb mirrors the immuneACCESS table, restricted to in-frame sequences. Some clones are absent from its copies; in checked studies, under half trace to an unresolved V gene, and the reason for the others is unknown. Here the sample has approximately 92,000 clones; roughly 93% occur a single time. 1.5% of the sample belongs to the ten largest clones. The CDR3 numbers 13 residues from cysteine through phenylalanine. The CDR3 DNA has 39 bases and is translated from base 1. V is cut by 3 bases and J by 2 bases, and the space between the germline ends is 9 bases. In the germline V gene, CDR1 corresponds to SQVTM and CDR2 to ANQGSEA.

The sequenced sample consisted of blood. The source of this sequence is a woman aged 30 to 39 in good health. Recombination joined TRBV29-1 with TRBJ2-3, with the D gene too uncertain to name. The sequenced DNA is TGCAGCGTTGATTCTACGAACACAGATACGCAGTATTTT. Translated, it reads CSVDSTNTDTQYF.